This TCR beta chain was captured in a study of Tregs in tolerant kidney transplant recipients. This table comes from immunoSEQ multiplex PCR, and its TCRdb copy is limited to in-frame clones, with some not included. Among approximately 81,000 clones listed, roughly 90% were seen once. The nonmyeloablative bone marrow transplants came from related graft donors, with transient mixed chimerism. The sequence derives from a human patient who received a combined kidney and bone marrow transplant. A subset of T cells may come from the graft donor. The specimen comprised CD4+ T cells from blood (PBMCs), sampled 24 months after the transplant.

DNA for the CDR3: TGTGCCAGCAGCCGCCTTCTAGCGGGGGGGGCGGCCCAGTACTTC. It yields the protein CASSRLLAGGAAQYF. V and J are TRBV7-2 and TRBJ2-5; 12 nucleotides line up with TRBD2. V lost 5 bases, J lost 9 bases, and 10 bases stayed unmatched. CDR1 SGHTA and CDR2 FQGNSA come from the germline V gene. The CDR3 consists of 15 residues.